Listed below are T cell receptor beta chains from one sample, sequenced in a study of T cell changes during pregnancy in multiple sclerosis. Here immunoSEQ multiplex PCR was the method, and the copy in TCRdb shows in-frame clones only, minus some. Altogether under 35,000 clones are present, roughly 89% being singletons, with the ten largest covering approximately 0.5%. Material: CD4+ T cells from peripheral blood mononuclear cells, obtained in the third trimester of pregnancy. These receptors came from a female donor in good health, enrolled as a control in a pregnancy study. Each CDR3 is given with its conserved first and last residue. D genes are given only for firm matches. Size values are once, few and many counts, or a class for expanded clones, and some rows have none.

DNA | CDR3 | V | D | J | size
TGTGCCATAGGGACAGCCACCGGGGAGCTGTTTTTT | CAIGTATGELFF | TRBV19 | TRBD1 | TRBJ2-2 | -
TGTGCCAGCAGCTTACAGGGAACTAACTATGGCTACACCTTC | CASSLQGTNYGYTF | TRBV7-2 | - | TRBJ1-2 | -
TGTGCCAGCTCACCTTACTCCGGGGGTGAGGCTGAAGCTTTCTTT | CASSPYSGGEAEAFF | TRBV18 | - | TRBJ1-1 | few
TGTGCCAGCAGGGAAGGACTAGCGGGACAAGGCGAGCAGTACTTC | CASREGLAGQGEQYF | TRBV2 | TRBD2 | TRBJ2-7 | -
TGTGCCAGCAGACCTACCGGGACTAGCGTCTACGAGCAGTACTTC | CASRPTGTSVYEQYF | TRBV6-6 | TRBD2 | TRBJ2-7 | -
TGTGCCAGTAGCTCAAAGGCGGGCACTGAAGCTTTCTTT | CASSSKAGTEAFF | TRBV19 | - | TRBJ1-1 | -
TGTGCCAGCAGCTTAGTGGTCGGACAGGGGATTGAGACCCAGTACTTC | CASSLVVGQGIETQYF | TRBV13 | TRBD1 | TRBJ2-5 | -
TGTGCCAGCAGCCAAGTCGCGACAGGCTCCCACGAGCAGTACTTC | CASSQVATGSHEQYF | TRBV14 | - | TRBJ2-7 | -
TGTGCCTGGGTGACAGGTATTGGGAATTCACCCCTCCACTTT | CAWVTGIGNSPLHF | TRBV30 | - | TRBJ1-6 | -
TGTGCCTGGACTCTAGCGGGAGAGAATGAGCAGTTCTTC | CAWTLAGENEQFF | TRBV30 | TRBD2 | TRBJ2-1 | -
TGTGCCAGTAGTATGATGGGACAGGGTAATCAGCCCCAGCATTTT | CASSMMGQGNQPQHF | TRBV19 | TRBD1 | TRBJ1-5 | once
TGTGCCAGCAGCTTGTTGGGGGGGGGCTACACCTTC | CASSLLGGGYTF | TRBV5-6 | - | TRBJ1-2 | -
TGCAGTGCTAGGAAACTGGAGGGCTACACCTTC | CSARKLEGYTF | TRBV20-1 | - | TRBJ1-2 | few
TGTGCCAGCAGCCCCTCCTGGGGGCTCTATGGCTACACCTTC | CASSPSWGLYGYTF | TRBV6-6 | - | TRBJ1-2 | -
TGTGCCAGCAGCGCCCGGACTAGGAGCTCCTACGAGCAGTACTTC | CASSARTRSSYEQYF | TRBV14 | TRBD2 | TRBJ2-7 | -
TGCGCCAGCAGCGGCGGGTCTGAAGCTTTCTTT | CASSGGSEAFF | TRBV5-1 | - | TRBJ1-1 | -
TGCGCCAGCAGCCCCGGGACTAGCACTCTTGAGCAGTTCTTC | CASSPGTSTLEQFF | TRBV10-2 | TRBD2 | TRBJ2-1 | -
TGTGCCAGCAGCCAGGAGAGCAGACAGGGGGCATTGGGAGCTTTCTTT | CASSQESRQGALGAFF | TRBV4-2 | TRBD1 | TRBJ1-1 | -
TGTGCCAGCAGCAAGAGAGCGGGAGGGCCAGATACGCAGTATTTT | CASSKRAGGPDTQYF | TRBV9 | TRBD2 | TRBJ2-3 | once
TGTGCTAGCAGCTTAGTCCAGCAAGAGACCCAGTACTTC | CASSLVQQETQYF | TRBV7-7 | - | TRBJ2-5 | -
TGTGCCAGCAGCGCAGGACTAGCGGGGGGTCGCCCCGGGGAGCTGTTTTTT | CASSAGLAGGRPGELFF | TRBV11-3 | TRBD2 | TRBJ2-2 | -
TGCAGTGCTAGAAAAGTAGACGAGCAGTACTTC | CSARKVDEQYF | TRBV20-1 | - | TRBJ2-7 | -
TGTGCCAGCAGCCAAGCTACCGGGGAGCTGTTTTTT | CASSQATGELFF | TRBV4-2 | - | TRBJ2-2 | -
TGTGCCAGCAGCCCCTCCAGCTCTGGAAACACCATATATTTT | CASSPSSSGNTIYF | TRBV7-2 | - | TRBJ1-3 | -
TGTGCCAGCAGCTTGTACACCCCTGGGGCCAACGTCCTGACTTTC | CASSLYTPGANVLTF | TRBV7-2 | - | TRBJ2-6 | -
TGCGCCAGCAGCCATGTCCAGGGCGGGAGTCAGCCCCAGCATTTT | CASSHVQGGSQPQHF | TRBV4-1 | - | TRBJ1-5 | -
TGTGCCAGCAGTTTAGTAGGGGAACTCTATGGCTACACCTTC | CASSLVGELYGYTF | TRBV28 | - | TRBJ1-2 | -
TGTGCCAGTAGTACCCGACAGGGGGGATACACCGGGGAGCTGTTTTTT | CASSTRQGGYTGELFF | TRBV19 | TRBD1 | TRBJ2-2 | -
TGTGGTTGGGGGCGCGGCAATCAGCCCCAGCATTTT | CGWGRGNQPQHF | TRBV7-7 | - | TRBJ1-5 | few
TGCGCCAGCAGCCAACTAGGGGGGGCAGATACGCAGTATTTT | CASSQLGGADTQYF | TRBV4-1 | - | TRBJ2-3 | -
TGTGCCAGCAGTCGTACCGGGACAGACCAAGAGACCCAGTACTTC | CASSRTGTDQETQYF | TRBV9 | TRBD1 | TRBJ2-5 | -
TGTGCCAGCAGCTCTCCAAGTCCCGGGACAGGGGTCGGTTCACCCCTCCACTTT | CASSSPSPGTGVGSPLHF | TRBV7-9 | TRBD1 | TRBJ1-6 | -
TGTGCCAGCAGCTCGGAGAATTGGAACACCGGGGAGCTGTTTTTT | CASSSENWNTGELFF | TRBV7-6 | - | TRBJ2-2 | -
TGCGCCAGCAGCCGCGCACAGGGGGGGACTGAAGCTTTCTTT | CASSRAQGGTEAFF | TRBV5-1 | TRBD1 | TRBJ1-1 | -
TGTGCCAGCAGGACACTCGGGGCCAACGTCCTGACTTTC | CASRTLGANVLTF | TRBV11-2 | - | TRBJ2-6 | -
TGCGCCAGCAGAAGAGAAAGCGGGAGATATCCCGGGGAGCTGTTTTTT | CASRRESGRYPGELFF | TRBV5-1 | TRBD2 | TRBJ2-2 | -
TGTGCCAGTAGCCCAACCGGGACAGTCAGGAAAGCTAACTATGGCTACACCTTC | CASSPTGTVRKANYGYTF | TRBV19 | TRBD1 | TRBJ1-2 | few
TGTGCCAGCAGCGCGGTACGCGGGCGGTACGGGGAGACCCAGTACTTC | CASSAVRGRYGETQYF | TRBV11-2 | - | TRBJ2-5 | -
TGTGCCAGCAGTGGGCTCCGGGACAGGGGGTTTAGCTATGGCTACACCTTC | CASSGLRDRGFSYGYTF | TRBV27 | TRBD1 | TRBJ1-2 | -
TGCGCCAGCAGCTCCAGCGGGCTCAACAATGAGCAGTTCTTC | CASSSSGLNNEQFF | TRBV5-1 | - | TRBJ2-1 | -
TGTGCCAGTAGTTCCCCATCGGTAGGGGTAACTAATGAAAAACTGTTTTTT | CASSSPSVGVTNEKLFF | TRBV19 | - | TRBJ1-4 | once
TGCGCCAGCAGCGTGACAGGGGTGCCTGGAAACACCATATATTTT | CASSVTGVPGNTIYF | TRBV5-1 | TRBD1 | TRBJ1-3 | once
TGCGCCAGCAGCTTGGTTGAGGGGCTAGCGGGAGGAGGACGGATCACAGATACGCAGTATTTT | CASSLVEGLAGGGRITDTQYF | TRBV5-1 | TRBD2 | TRBJ2-3 | -
TGTGCCAGCAGCCCCTTTGAGGCAATGAACACTGAAGCTTTCTTT | CASSPFEAMNTEAFF | TRBV7-9 | - | TRBJ1-1 | once
TGCGCCAGCAGCCCTGGACAGGGAGGTGAAAAACTGTTTTTT | CASSPGQGGEKLFF | TRBV5-1 | TRBD1 | TRBJ1-4 | -
TGTGCCAGCAGCCCCGGGACAGGGAAGGTCGGGGAGCTGTTTTTT | CASSPGTGKVGELFF | TRBV6-6 | TRBD1 | TRBJ2-2 | -
TGTGCCAGCAGCCCTTCTCCAGGGGAGAATTCACCCCTCCACTTT | CASSPSPGENSPLHF | TRBV7-6 | - | TRBJ1-6 | once
TGTGCCAGCAGCTTTTCGGGCGGGAGGGCCTTTGTCACAGATACGCAGTATTTT | CASSFSGGRAFVTDTQYF | TRBV7-8 | TRBD2 | TRBJ2-3 | -
TGTGCCAGCAGCGTCCTCCGGGGGAATCAGCCCCAGCATTTT | CASSVLRGNQPQHF | TRBV5-6 | - | TRBJ1-5 | -
TGCGCCAGCAGTGATTCCCCGACAGGATATACTGAAGCTTTCTTT | CASSDSPTGYTEAFF | TRBV10-1 | - | TRBJ1-1 | -
TGTGCCAGCAGCGGGGCGGGGCGCGGGTCCTACGAGCAGTACTTC | CASSGAGRGSYEQYF | TRBV5-8 | - | TRBJ2-7 | -
TGCGCCAGCAGCTTGGGTACCTACGAGCAGTACTTC | CASSLGTYEQYF | TRBV5-1 | - | TRBJ2-7 | -
TGTGCCAGCTCCGGGGGGGTATCAACTAACTATGGCTACACCTTC | CASSGGVSTNYGYTF | TRBV19 | - | TRBJ1-2 | -
TGTGCCAGCAGCGTAGGATTGGGGGGGACTTACAATGAGCAGTTCTTC | CASSVGLGGTYNEQFF | TRBV9 | TRBD2 | TRBJ2-1 | -